This is a list of T cell receptor beta chains from one sample in a study of stem cell transplantation in POMP-related autoinflammatory disease. This table comes from immunoSEQ multiplex PCR, and its TCRdb copy is limited to in-frame clones, with some not included. The sample yields 2,500 to 3,000 clones, around 90% seen once. The specimen was CD4+ follicular helper T cells (Tfh) from PBMCs, collected after stem cell transplantation. All receptors derive from a human patient with POMP-related autoinflammation and immune dysregulation (PRAID). A share of the T cells may be of graft donor origin. CDR3s include the opening cysteine and the closing phenylalanine or tryptophan. D genes are given only for firm matches.

d_call j_call v_call cdr3_nt cdr3_aa
. TRBJ1-4 TRBV6-5 TGTGCTAGCGGGGAGGGCCGGAGGGTGTTTTTT CASGEGRRVFF
. TRBJ1-3 TRBV5-1 TGCGCCAGCAGCCCCATGACGTTAAACACCATATATTTT CASSPMTLNTIYF
. TRBJ2-7 TRBV7-2 TGTGCCAGCAGCCTGATTTACAGGGTCCAGCAGTACTTC CASSLIYRVQQYF
. TRBJ2-3 TRBV5-6 TGTGCCAGCAGCCCCCTAGCGCGCCGTCGCTCTACAGATACGCAGTATTTT CASSPLARRRSTDTQYF
. TRBJ1-2 TRBV10-3 TGTGCCATCACCCCTTCGGGGGCAAGGGGGAACTATGGCTACACCTTC CAITPSGARGNYGYTF
. TRBJ1-1 TRBV30 TGTGCCTGGAGTGTACAGGCAGGGCCGTACACTGAAGCTTTCTTT CAWSVQAGPYTEAFF
. TRBJ1-3 TRBV7-2 TGTGCCAGCAGCCCGACCCTCTCCTCAGGAAACACCATATATTTT CASSPTLSSGNTIYF
TRBD1 TRBJ1-2 TRBV5-6 TGTGCCAGCAGCTTGGGGGACAGGGAGGGTGGCTATGGCTACACCTTC CASSLGDREGGYGYTF
. TRBJ2-3 TRBV12-5 TGTGCTAGTGGTTTGGAAGGAGATACGCAGTATTTT CASGLEGDTQYF
. TRBJ1-2 TRBV14 TGTGCCAGCAGCCTGAAGGACAGCTATGGCTACACCTTC CASSLKDSYGYTF